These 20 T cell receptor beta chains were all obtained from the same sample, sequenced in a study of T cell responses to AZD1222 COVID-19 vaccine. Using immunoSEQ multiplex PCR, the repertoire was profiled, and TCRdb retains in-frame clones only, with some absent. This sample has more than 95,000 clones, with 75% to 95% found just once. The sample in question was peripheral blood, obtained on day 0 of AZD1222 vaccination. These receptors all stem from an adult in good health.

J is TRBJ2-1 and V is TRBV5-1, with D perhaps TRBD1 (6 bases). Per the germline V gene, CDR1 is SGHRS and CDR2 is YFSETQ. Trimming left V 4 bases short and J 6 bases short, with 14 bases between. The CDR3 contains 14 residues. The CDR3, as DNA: TGCGCCAGCAGCCTGGGACACATTTCCAATGAGCAGTTCTTC. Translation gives CASSLGHISNEQFF.

CDR3 protein: CASSRQGTYEQYF. CDR3 bases: TGTGCCAGCAGCAGACAGGGAACCTACGAGCAGTACTTC. The rearrangement uses TRBV7-2 and TRBJ2-7; 7 nucleotides align to TRBD1. CDR1 and CDR2 from the germline V gene are SGHTA and FQGNSA. The V gene end was trimmed by 5 bases and the J gene end by 2 bases; junction bases not matched to a gene: 3. This CDR3 has 13 residues.

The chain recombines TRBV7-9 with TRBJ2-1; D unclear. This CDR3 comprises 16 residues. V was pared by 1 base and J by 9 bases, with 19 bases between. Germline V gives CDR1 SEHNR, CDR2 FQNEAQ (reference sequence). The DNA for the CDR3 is TGTGCCAGCAGCTTAGTTCCCCCCCCAGGAGTGGTTGAGCAGTTCTTC. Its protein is CASSLVPPPGVVEQFF.

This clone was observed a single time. CDR3 DNA sequence: TGTGCCAGCAGCCTCGGACAAATTAGCAATCAGCCCCAGCATTTT. Amino acid sequence: CASSLGQISNQPQHF. The rearrangement links TRBV7-8 to TRBJ1-5, with D possibly being TRBD1 (5 bases). With 5 bases removed from V and 0 bases from J, the gap between germline ends came to 11 bases. This CDR3 has 15 amino acids. CDR1 and CDR2 (germline): SGHVS, FQNEAQ.

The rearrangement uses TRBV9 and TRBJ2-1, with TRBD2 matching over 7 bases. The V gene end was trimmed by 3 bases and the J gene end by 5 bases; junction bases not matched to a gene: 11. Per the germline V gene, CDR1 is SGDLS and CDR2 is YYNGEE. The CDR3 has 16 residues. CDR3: CASSASRDYANNEQFF. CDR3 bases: TGTGCCAGCAGCGCCAGCCGGGACTACGCCAACAATGAGCAGTTCTTC.

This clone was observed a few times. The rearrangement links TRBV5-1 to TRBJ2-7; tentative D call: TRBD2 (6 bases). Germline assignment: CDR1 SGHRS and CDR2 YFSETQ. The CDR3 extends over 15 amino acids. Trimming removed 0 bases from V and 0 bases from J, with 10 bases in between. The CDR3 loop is CASSLGGTYSYEQYF. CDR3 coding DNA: TGCGCCAGCAGCTTGGGTGGGACTTACTCCTACGAGCAGTACTTC.

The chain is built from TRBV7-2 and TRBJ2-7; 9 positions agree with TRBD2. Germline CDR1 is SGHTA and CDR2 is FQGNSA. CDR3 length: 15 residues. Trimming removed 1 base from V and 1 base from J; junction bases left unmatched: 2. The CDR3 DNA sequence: TGTGCCAGCAGCTTAGAAGCGGGAGGTTCCTACGAGCAGTACTTC. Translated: CASSLEAGGSYEQYF.

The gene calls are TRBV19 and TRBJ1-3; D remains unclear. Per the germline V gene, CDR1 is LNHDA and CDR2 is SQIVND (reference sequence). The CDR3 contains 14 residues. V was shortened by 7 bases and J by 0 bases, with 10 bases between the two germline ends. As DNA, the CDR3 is TGTGCCAGTATTAAAGGTAGCTCTGGAAACACCATATATTTT. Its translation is CASIKGSSGNTIYF.

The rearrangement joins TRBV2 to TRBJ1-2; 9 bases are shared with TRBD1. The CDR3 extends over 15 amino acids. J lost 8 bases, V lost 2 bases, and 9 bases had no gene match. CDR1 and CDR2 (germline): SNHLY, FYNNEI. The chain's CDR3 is CASSESGQGWGGYTF. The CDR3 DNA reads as TGTGCCAGCAGTGAATCGGGACAGGGATGGGGCGGCTACACCTTC.

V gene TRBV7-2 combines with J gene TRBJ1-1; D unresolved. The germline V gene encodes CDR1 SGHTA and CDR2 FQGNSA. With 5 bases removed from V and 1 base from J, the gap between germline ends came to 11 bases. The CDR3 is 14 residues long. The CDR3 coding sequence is TGTGCCAGCAGCACCCTGGGCCCGAACACTGAAGCTTTCTTT. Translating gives CASSTLGPNTEAFF.

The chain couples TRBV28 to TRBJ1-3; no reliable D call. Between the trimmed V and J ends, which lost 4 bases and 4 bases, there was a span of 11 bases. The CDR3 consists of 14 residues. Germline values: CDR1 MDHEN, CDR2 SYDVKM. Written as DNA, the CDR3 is TGTGCCAGCAGTTCCCCCTCATCAGGAAACACCATATATTTT. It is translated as CASSSPSSGNTIYF.

The CDR3 reads CASSLAGSGANTGELFF. The DNA of the CDR3 is TGTGCCAGCAGCTTAGCGGGGAGCGGAGCGAACACCGGGGAGCTGTTTTTT. The chain couples TRBV7-9 to TRBJ2-2; a weak D match, TRBD2 (5 bases). CDR1 is SEHNR and CDR2 is FQNEAQ in the germline V gene (reference sequence). This CDR3 is built from 17 residues. The V end lost 0 bases, the J end lost 0 bases, and 11 bases lay between the germline ends.

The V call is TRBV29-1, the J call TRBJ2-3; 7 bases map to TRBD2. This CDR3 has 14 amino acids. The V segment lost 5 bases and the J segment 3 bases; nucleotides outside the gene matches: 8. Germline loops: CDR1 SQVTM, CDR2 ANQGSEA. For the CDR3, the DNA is TGCAGCGTTAAACTAGCGTTACCGACAGATACGCAGTATTTT. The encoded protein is CSVKLALPTDTQYF.

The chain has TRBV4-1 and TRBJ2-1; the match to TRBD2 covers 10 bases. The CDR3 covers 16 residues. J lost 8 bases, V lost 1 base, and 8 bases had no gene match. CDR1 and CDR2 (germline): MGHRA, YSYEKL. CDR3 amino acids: CASSQASLAGEDEQFF. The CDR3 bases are TGCGCCAGCAGCCAAGCTAGTCTAGCGGGAGAGGATGAGCAGTTCTTC.

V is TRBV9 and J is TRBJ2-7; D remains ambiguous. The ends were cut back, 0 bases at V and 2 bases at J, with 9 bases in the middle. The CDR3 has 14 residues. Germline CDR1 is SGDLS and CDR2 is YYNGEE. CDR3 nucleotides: TGTGCCAGCAGCGTAGATCTCGGTACCTACGAGCAGTACTTC. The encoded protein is CASSVDLGTYEQYF.

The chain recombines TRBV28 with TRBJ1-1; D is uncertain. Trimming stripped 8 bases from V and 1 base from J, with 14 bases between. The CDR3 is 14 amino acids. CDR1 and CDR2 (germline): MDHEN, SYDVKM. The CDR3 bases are TGTGCCAGCTCTCGGCCGGCGGGGAACACTGAAGCTTTCTTT. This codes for CASSRPAGNTEAFF.

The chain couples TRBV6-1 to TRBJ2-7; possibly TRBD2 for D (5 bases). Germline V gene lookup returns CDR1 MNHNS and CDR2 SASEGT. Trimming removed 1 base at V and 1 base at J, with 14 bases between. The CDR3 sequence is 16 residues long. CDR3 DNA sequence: TGTGCCAGCAGTGAAGTACCCGGGAAAGGATCCTACGAGCAGTACTTC. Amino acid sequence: CASSEVPGKGSYEQYF.

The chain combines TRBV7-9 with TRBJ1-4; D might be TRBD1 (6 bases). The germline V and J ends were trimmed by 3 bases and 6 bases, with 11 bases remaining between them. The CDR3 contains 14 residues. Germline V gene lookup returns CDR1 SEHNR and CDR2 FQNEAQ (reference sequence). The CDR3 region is CASSFRAGDEKLFF. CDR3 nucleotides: TGTGCCAGCAGCTTTAGGGCAGGGGATGAAAAACTGTTTTTT.

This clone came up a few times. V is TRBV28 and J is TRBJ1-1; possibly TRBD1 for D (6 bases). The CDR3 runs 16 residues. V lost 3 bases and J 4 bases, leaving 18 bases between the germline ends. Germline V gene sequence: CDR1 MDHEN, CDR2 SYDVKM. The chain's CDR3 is CASSFQPTGLGTEAFF. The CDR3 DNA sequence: TGTGCCAGCAGTTTCCAGCCGACAGGCTTAGGCACTGAAGCTTTCTTT.

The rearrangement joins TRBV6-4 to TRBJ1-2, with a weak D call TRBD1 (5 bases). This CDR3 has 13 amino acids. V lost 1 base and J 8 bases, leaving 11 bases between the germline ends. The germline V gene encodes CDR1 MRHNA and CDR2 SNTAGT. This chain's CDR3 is CASSDYGGRGYTF. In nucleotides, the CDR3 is TGTGCCAGCAGTGACTACGGGGGTCGCGGCTACACCTTC.